These 11 T cell receptor beta chains were all obtained from the same sample, sequenced in a study of CD8+CD57+ T cells in acquired aplastic anemia. CDR3 and TCR beta VDJ profiling relied on genomic DNA as the template. TCRdb used MiXCR to reprocess the reads, holding one entry per CDR3 protein. The table lists over 40,000 distinct CDR3 sequences, 70% to 80% of them singletons. Sequenced: sorted CD4+, CD8+, or CD8+CD57+ T cells (not recorded which) from PBMCs. The receptors derive from a human donor in good health, serving as a control.

The chain uses TRBV4-3 and TRBJ2-1; 7 nucleotides align to TRBD2. The J segment lost 12 bases and the V segment lost 4 bases, leaving 12 bases of the junction unmatched. The CDR3 length is 14 residues. Looked up from germline, CDR1 is LGHNA and CDR2 is YSLEER. CDR3 DNA: TGCGCCAGCAGCCTATCCGGGACTACGGTTCCGCAGTTCTTC. Protein: CASSLSGTTVPQFF.

This clonotype was seen once. For the CDR3, the DNA is TGTGCCAGCCTACAGCCGGGACGGATGAATGAAAAACTGTTTTTT. The encoded protein is CASLQPGRMNEKLFF. This sequence joins TRBV19 and TRBJ1-4; weak D call: TRBD1 (5 bases). The CDR3 is 15 amino acids. Between the trimmed V and J ends, which lost 9 bases and 5 bases, there was a span of 19 bases. Germline V gives CDR1 LNHDA, CDR2 SQIVND (reference sequence). The full variable domain, its missing parts supplied by reference TRBV19 and TRBJ1-4, is DGGITQSPKYLFRKEGQNVTLSCEQNLNHDAMYWYRQDPGQGLRLIYYSQIVNDFQKGDIAEGYSVSREKKESFPLTVTSAQKNPTAFYLCASLQPGRMNEKLFFGSGTQLSVL.

The chain links TRBV6-1 to TRBJ1-5; 10 bases line up with TRBD1. Germline lookup yields CDR1 MNHNS and CDR2 SASEGT. J was trimmed by 7 bases and V by 6 bases; bases with no gene match: 6. The CDR3 consists of 14 residues. The CDR3 protein is CASSWDRGSQPQHF. In DNA, the CDR3 is TGTGCCAGCAGCTGGGACAGGGGTAGCCAGCCCCAGCATTTT.

This clonotype was recorded once. The rearrangement uses TRBV24-1 and TRBJ2-7; D remains ambiguous. The CDR3 has 13 amino acids. V was shortened by 3 bases and J by 6 bases, with 11 bases between the two germline ends. Germline loops: CDR1 KGHDR, CDR2 SFDVKD. The CDR3 coding sequence is TGTGCCACCAGTGATGTACACCCAGGCGAGCAGTACTTC. Translated: CATSDVHPGEQYF.

V is TRBV19 and J is TRBJ1-6, with TRBD1 as a possible D gene (6 bases). Germline CDR1 is LNHDA and CDR2 is SQIVND (reference sequence). The CDR3 spans 16 residues. The germline V and J ends were trimmed by 10 bases and 2 bases, with 18 bases remaining between them. CDR3 amino acids: CATKTGFSTYNSPLHF. Here the CDR3 DNA reads TGTGCCACCAAAACAGGGTTTAGCACCTATAATTCACCCCTCCACTTT.

The V gene is TRBV29-1, the J gene TRBJ1-2; no firm D call. Germline CDR1 SQVTM, CDR2 ANQGSEA. This CDR3 spans 14 amino acids. V shed 0 bases and J shed 2 bases, with 10 bases lying between them. CDR3 in amino acids: CSVEDPPWNYGYTF. DNA of the CDR3: TGCAGCGTTGAAGATCCACCCTGGAACTATGGCTACACCTTC.

The chain joins TRBV7-8 to TRBJ1-1; D remains unclear. Between the trimmed V and J ends, which lost 0 bases and 1 base, there was a span of 6 bases. Germline values: CDR1 SGHVS, CDR2 FQNEAQ. The CDR3 is made up of 14 amino acids. CDR3 bases: TGTGCCAGCAGCTTAGCGGGCGAGAACACTGAAGCTTTCTTT. Its translation is CASSLAGENTEAFF.

The chain has TRBV11-2 and TRBJ2-7; TRBD1 agrees at 11 bases. CDR1 SGHAT and CDR2 FQNNGV come from the germline V gene. The CDR3 is 14 residues long. Trimming cost V 6 bases and J 5 bases; bases outside gene matches: 6. CDR3 nucleotide sequence: TGTGCCAGCAGGTCCGGGACAGGGGGTAACGAGCAGTACTTC. It yields the protein CASRSGTGGNEQYF.

In this sample, this clonotype turned up a few times. The chain recombines TRBV10-3 with TRBJ2-3; no definite D call. CDR1 is ENHRY, CDR2 SYGVKD, per germline. The CDR3 extends over 11 amino acids. V dropped 5 bases and J dropped 6 bases, with 6 bases sitting between them. The DNA for the CDR3 is TGTGCCATCAGTCGCGCGGATACGCAGTATTTT. Amino acid sequence: CAISRADTQYF.

V is TRBV9 and J is TRBJ1-1; 9 bases are shared with TRBD1. This CDR3 comprises 15 residues. Germline CDR1 SGDLS, CDR2 YYNGEE. V lost 5 bases and J lost 0; bases outside the gene matches: 5. CDR3 nucleotide sequence: TGTGCCAGCAGTGGGAGACAGGGGGTGAACACTGAAGCTTTCTTT. Translated, it gives CASSGRQGVNTEAFF.

Sample share makes this clonotype medium-sized. This chain joins TRBV7-9 and TRBJ2-7; D is undetermined. This CDR3 comprises 11 residues. Trimming stripped 1 base from V and 7 bases from J, with 5 bases between. The germline V gene has CDR1 SEHNR and CDR2 FQNEAQ (reference sequence). The CDR3 nucleotides read TGTGCCAGCAGCTTAGGGTTAGAGCAGTACTTC. This translates into CASSLGLEQYF.